The 25 T cell receptor beta chains presented below share a single source sample, sequenced in a study of neurological immune-mediated disorders. TCRdb passed the 5' RACE reads through MiXCR, listing each CDR3 protein once. The table has about 35,000 distinct CDR3 sequences, roughly 7% seen once. Sequencing was carried out using PBMCs. Receptors were obtained from a woman aged 40 to 50 in good health.

In its sample, this clonotype is medium-sized. This sequence joins TRBV12-3 or TRBV12-4 and TRBJ1-1; D gene uncertain. CDR3 length: 11 amino acids. The V end lost 1 base, the J end lost 4 bases, and 1 base lay between the germline ends. In nucleotides, the CDR3 is TGTGCCAGCAGTTTAGGCACTGAAGCTTTCTTT. Protein product: CASSLGTEAFF.

This clonotype has at least ten counts. The chain carries TRBV20-1 and TRBJ2-4, with D perhaps being TRBD1 or TRBD2 (6 bases each). Germline assignment: CDR1 DFQATT and CDR2 SNEGSKA (reference sequence). Trimming pared 4 bases from V and 3 bases from J, leaving 19 bases between. The CDR3 has 16 amino acids. The CDR3 nucleotides read TGCAGTGCTACCGGGGGCCCCCCAGAGGGCAAAAACATTCAGTACTTC. Its translation is CSATGGPPEGKNIQYF.

This clonotype showed up just a few times. This may come from a read error, since a much larger clone is one base off. This chain links TRBV5-1 with TRBJ2-1; 7 nucleotides line up with TRBD1. With V trimmed by 2 bases and J by 5 bases, 1 base remained unmatched. Germline-derived CDR1 and CDR2 are SGHRS and YFSETQ. The CDR3 has 13 residues. The CDR3, as DNA: TGCGCCAGCAGCTTTGGACAGGACAATGAGCAGTTCTTC. Translating it yields CASSFGQDNEQFF.

This clonotype has at least ten counts. The chain uses TRBV5-1 and TRBJ2-3; tentative D call: TRBD1 (5 bases). The V and J ends lost 6 bases and 0 bases respectively, with 14 bases between them. The CDR3 has 15 amino acids. Germline V gives CDR1 SGHRS, CDR2 YFSETQ. CDR3 DNA sequence: TGCGCCAGCAACTCTCAGGGTGCTAGCACAGATACGCAGTATTTT. Protein sequence: CASNSQGASTDTQYF.

This clonotype has a count of ten or more. This chain connects TRBV6-6 to TRBJ2-1; TRBD2 agrees at 14 bases. This CDR3 contains 15 residues. Looked up from germline, CDR1 is MNHNY and CDR2 is SVGAGI (reference sequence). With V trimmed by 8 bases and J by 9 bases, 9 bases remained unmatched. The CDR3 sequence is CASSPTSGGEGEQFF. CDR3 sequence (DNA): TGTGCCAGCTCTCCGACTAGCGGGGGGGAGGGTGAGCAGTTCTTC.

Ten or more counts support this clonotype. The rearrangement joins TRBV10-3 to TRBJ2-1, with 8 bases fitting TRBD2. CDR1 and CDR2 (germline): ENHRY, SYGVKD. V dropped 0 bases and J dropped 6; count of bases not matched to a gene: 7. The CDR3 extends over 16 amino acids. The DNA of the CDR3 is TGTGCCATCAGTGAGTCAGGAGGCGGGAGGCCCAATGAGCAGTTCTTC. Protein: CAISESGGGRPNEQFF.

This clonotype appeared many times. CDR3 in amino acids: CASSLGQGAYEQYF. CDR3 coding DNA: TGTGCCAGCAGCCTGGGACAGGGGGCGTACGAGCAGTACTTC. This chain joins TRBV7-9 and TRBJ2-7; 12 positions match TRBD1. V was pared by 5 bases and J by 4 bases, with 3 bases of the junction left unmatched. Germline CDR1 SEHNR, CDR2 FQNEAQ (reference sequence). The CDR3 runs 14 residues.

This clonotype is labeled as medium-sized. V and J are TRBV6-2 or TRBV6-3 and TRBJ1-1; D call uncertain. Germline V gene sequence: CDR1 MNHEY, CDR2 SVGEGT. The CDR3 is 13 amino acids. The ends were cut back, 2 bases at V and 1 base at J, with 5 bases in the middle. This chain's CDR3 is CASSYQENTEAFF. Here the CDR3 DNA reads TGTGCCAGCAGTTACCAAGAGAACACTGAAGCTTTCTTT.

In this sample, this clonotype turned up a few times. V is TRBV3-1 and J is TRBJ2-1; tentatively, D is TRBD1 or TRBD2 (7 bases each). The V gene lost 4 bases and the J gene lost 3 bases, with 13 bases spanning the gap. This CDR3 region has 15 residues. Germline CDR1 LGHDT, CDR2 YNNKEL (reference sequence). This chain's CDR3 is CASSPGGAGYNEQFF. DNA of the CDR3: TGTGCCAGCAGCCCAGGGGGGGCCGGCTACAATGAGCAGTTCTTC.

This clonotype was recorded at least ten times. The CDR3 bases are TGTGCCAGCGGTCTCGTTTCCCTAGCCAAAAACATTCAGTACTTC. Protein product: CASGLVSLAKNIQYF. The chain recombines TRBV12-3 or TRBV12-4 with TRBJ2-4; no reliable D call. This CDR3 has 15 amino acids. V was clipped by 8 bases and J by 0 bases, with 14 bases between them.

This clonotype was observed many times. The chain links TRBV6-5 to TRBJ1-5, with D hard to call. The germline CDR1 and CDR2 sequences are MNHEY and SVGAGI. CDR3 length: 13 amino acids. Trimming pared 6 bases from V and 0 bases from J, leaving 6 bases between. The CDR3 DNA reads TGTGCCAGCAGACTTTATAGCAATCAGCCCCAGCATTTT. Its protein is CASRLYSNQPQHF.

This clonotype occurred many times. This chain uses TRBV20-1 with TRBJ2-5; 8 bases agree with TRBD2. The V gene's germline CDR1 is DFQATT and CDR2 SNEGSKA (reference sequence). The ends lost 5 bases at V and 2 bases at J; junction bases unmatched: 13. The CDR3 sequence is 16 residues long. Here the CDR3 DNA reads TGCAGTGCTGGGAACCCAGCGGGAGTTGCTCAAGAGACCCAGTACTTC. Translating it yields CSAGNPAGVAQETQYF.

Many counts were recorded for this clonotype. The chain has TRBV9 and TRBJ2-6, with D possibly TRBD1 on 6 matching bases. The ends were cut back, 6 bases at V and 0 bases at J, with 25 bases in the middle. Germline-derived CDR1 and CDR2 are SGDLS and YYNGEE. The CDR3 is made up of 20 amino acids. CDR3 protein: CASTRTAPSVRTSGANVLTF. CDR3 sequence (DNA): TGTGCCAGCACCAGGACAGCTCCCTCCGTGAGAACCTCTGGGGCCAACGTCCTGACTTTC.

This clonotype appeared many times. CDR3 sequence reads: CASSLARPVTEAFF. The CDR3 DNA sequence: TGTGCCAGCAGCTTAGCGCGGCCGGTCACTGAAGCTTTCTTT. The chain uses TRBV7-9 and TRBJ1-1; D unclear. Trimming stripped 0 bases from V and 4 bases from J, with 9 bases between. Germline loops: CDR1 SEHNR, CDR2 FQNEAQ (reference sequence). The CDR3 sequence is 14 residues long.

This clonotype was seen at least ten times. J is TRBJ1-3 and V is TRBV20-1, with no clear D. The CDR3 extends over 14 amino acids. The germline V and J ends were trimmed by 2 bases and 4 bases, with 12 bases remaining between them. The germline V gene encodes CDR1 DFQATT and CDR2 SNEGSKA (reference sequence). The CDR3 reads CSARPWIGGNTIYF. CDR3 DNA sequence: TGCAGTGCTAGACCATGGATAGGGGGAAACACCATATATTTT.

This clonotype is judged medium-sized. This rearrangement joins TRBV12-3 or TRBV12-4 to TRBJ2-3, with 10 bases fitting TRBD2. CDR3 size: 16 residues. Germline trimming cut 3 bases from V and 2 bases from J; bases unmatched to any gene: 5. The CDR3 DNA reads as TGTGCCAGCAGTTTTGCTAGCGGGGGACACACAGATACGCAGTATTTT. Protein: CASSFASGGHTDTQYF.

This clonotype was seen many times. This chain joins TRBV3-1 and TRBJ2-3; 10 bases line up with TRBD2. The CDR3 has 19 amino acids. J gave up 5 bases and V 4 bases, and 18 bases lay outside the gene matches. Germline V gene sequence: CDR1 LGHDT, CDR2 YNNKEL (reference sequence). In DNA, the CDR3 is TGTGCCAGCAGCCCATTCCCGATCAAGCGGGGGGGGTTCGGAGATACGCAGTATTTT. This gives the protein CASSPFPIKRGGFGDTQYF.

Ten or more counts support this clonotype. This rearrangement joins TRBV7-9 to TRBJ1-4, with D perhaps matching TRBD1 (5 bases). Germline values: CDR1 SEHNR, CDR2 FQNEAQ (reference sequence). The V and J ends lost 2 bases and 7 bases respectively, with 17 bases between them. This CDR3 has 16 residues. The CDR3 loop reads CASSLSPGLISEKLFF. In DNA form, the CDR3 reads TGTGCCAGCAGCTTATCACCGGGACTTATCTCTGAAAAACTGTTTTTT.

This clonotype is deemed medium-sized (0.01 to 0.1%). The chain recombines TRBV3-1 with TRBJ2-2; 9 nucleotides align to TRBD1. The germline V gene encodes CDR1 LGHDT and CDR2 YNNKEL (reference sequence). The CDR3 is made up of 15 amino acids. Trimming removed 5 bases from V and 5 bases from J; junction bases left unmatched: 6. The CDR3 nucleotides are TGTGCCAGCAGCTCCCGGGACAGGGTGACCGGGGAGCTGTTTTTT. It translates to CASSSRDRVTGELFF.

The sample holds many counts of this clonotype. The chain recombines TRBV9 with TRBJ2-3; TRBD1 aligns across 7 bases. The length of the CDR3 is 16 residues. V lost 3 bases, J lost 0 bases, and 7 bases stayed unmatched. Looked up from germline, CDR1 is SGDLS and CDR2 is YYNGEE. The CDR3 is CASSATTGVSTDTQYF. The CDR3 DNA follows: TGTGCCAGCAGCGCCACTACAGGGGTCAGCACAGATACGCAGTATTTT.

The chain employs TRBV5-6 and TRBJ2-4, with 7 bases identical to TRBD1. Looked up from germline, CDR1 is SGHDT and CDR2 is YYEEEE. The CDR3 runs to 17 residues. V was clipped by 3 bases and J by 8 bases; unmatched bases: 17. CDR3 amino acids: CASSSPYRGGRGYIQYF. CDR3 nucleotide sequence: TGTGCCAGCAGCTCCCCTTACCGAGGGGGCCGTGGGTACATTCAGTACTTC. Full variable domain (remainder filled in from reference TRBV5-6 and TRBJ2-4): DAGVTQSPTHLIKTRGQQVTLRCSPKSGHDTVSWYQQALGQGPQFIFQYYEEEERQRGNFPDRFSGHQFPNYSSELNVNALLLGDSALYLCASSSPYRGGRGYIQYFGAGTRLSVL.

This chain links TRBV2 with TRBJ2-1; no clear D. CDR3 length: 14 amino acids. Germline loops: CDR1 SNHLY, CDR2 FYNNEI. V was pared by 11 bases and J by 9 bases, with 23 bases between. The DNA of the CDR3 is TGTGCCGCTCTTTCGCGCGTTAATGGCCTTGAGCAGTTCTTC. Translating it yields CAALSRVNGLEQFF.

This clonotype was picked up many times. The genes are TRBV29-1 and TRBJ2-2; 8 positions match TRBD2. Per the germline V gene, CDR1 is SQVTM and CDR2 is ANQGSEA. This CDR3 contains 17 residues. The J segment lost 2 bases and the V segment lost 4 bases, leaving 12 bases of the junction unmatched. Written as DNA, the CDR3 is TGCAGCGTTGCGGGAGCGGGAGTGAGCTTCAACACCGGGGAGCTGTTTTTT. Translating gives CSVAGAGVSFNTGELFF.

Concerning this clonotype itself: A much larger clone lies one base from this, so it may be a read error. The chain is built from TRBV28 and TRBJ2-7, with 8 bases fitting TRBD1. Trimming took 6 bases from V and 3 from J; bases not matched to a gene: 7. Germline-derived CDR1 and CDR2 are MDHEN and SYDVKM. The CDR3 is 14 residues long. CDR3 region: CASSQYRGIYEQYF. The CDR3 DNA follows: TGTGCCAGCAGCCAGTACAGGGGGATCTACGAGCAGTACTTC.

This clonotype was recorded at least ten times. The chain employs TRBV12-3 or TRBV12-4 and TRBJ2-1, with a possible D match to TRBD1 (5 bases). V shed 1 base and J shed 5 bases, with 15 bases lying between them. The CDR3 covers 16 residues. This CDR3 reads CASSLVSGLGHNEQFF. Written as DNA, the CDR3 is TGTGCCAGCAGTTTAGTATCAGGGCTAGGCCACAATGAGCAGTTCTTC.